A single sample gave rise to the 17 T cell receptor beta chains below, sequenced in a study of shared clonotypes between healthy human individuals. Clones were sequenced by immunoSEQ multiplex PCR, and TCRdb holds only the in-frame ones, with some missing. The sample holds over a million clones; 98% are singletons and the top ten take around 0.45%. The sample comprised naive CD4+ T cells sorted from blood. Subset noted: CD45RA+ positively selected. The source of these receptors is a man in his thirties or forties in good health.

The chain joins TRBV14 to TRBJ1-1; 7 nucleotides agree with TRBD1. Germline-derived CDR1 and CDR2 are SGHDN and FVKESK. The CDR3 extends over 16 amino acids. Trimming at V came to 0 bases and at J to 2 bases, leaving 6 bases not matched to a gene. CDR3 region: CASSQDLGQVNTEAFF. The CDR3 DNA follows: TGTGCCAGCAGCCAAGATCTAGGACAGGTAAACACTGAAGCTTTCTTT.

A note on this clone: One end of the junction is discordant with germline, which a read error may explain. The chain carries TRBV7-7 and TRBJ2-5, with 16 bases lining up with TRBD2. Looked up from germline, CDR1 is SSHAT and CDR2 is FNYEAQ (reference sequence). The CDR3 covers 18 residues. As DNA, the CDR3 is TGTGCTAGCAGCCCTGGGACTAGCGGGAGGGGAGGGGAAGAGACCCAGTACTTC. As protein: CASSPGTSGRGGEETQYF.

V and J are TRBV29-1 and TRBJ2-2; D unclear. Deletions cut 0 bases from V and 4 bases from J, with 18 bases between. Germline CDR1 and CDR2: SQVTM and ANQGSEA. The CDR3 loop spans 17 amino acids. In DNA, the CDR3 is TGCAGCGTTGAAGAACGGAGAGTCGTTTCTTTCACCGGGGAGCTGTTTTTT. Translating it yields CSVEERRVVSFTGELFF.

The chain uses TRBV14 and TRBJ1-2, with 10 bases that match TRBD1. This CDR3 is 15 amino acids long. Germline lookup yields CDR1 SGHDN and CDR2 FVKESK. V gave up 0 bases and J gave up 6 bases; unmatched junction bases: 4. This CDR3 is CASSQDLGQGDGYTF. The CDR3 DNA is TGTGCCAGCAGCCAAGATTTAGGACAGGGGGATGGCTACACCTTC.

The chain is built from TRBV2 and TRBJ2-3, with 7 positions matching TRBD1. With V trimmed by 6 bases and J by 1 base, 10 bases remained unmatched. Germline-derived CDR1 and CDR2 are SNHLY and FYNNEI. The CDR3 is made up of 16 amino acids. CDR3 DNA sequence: TGTGCCAGCAGCCCCCAGGGGGTCGGCCGCACAGATACGCAGTATTTT. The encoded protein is CASSPQGVGRTDTQYF. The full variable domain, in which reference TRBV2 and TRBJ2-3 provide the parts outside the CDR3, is EPEVTQTPSHQVTQMGQEVILRCVPISNHLYFYWYRQILGQKVEFLVSFYNNEISEKSEIFDDQFSVERPDGSNFTLKIRSTKLEDSAMYFCASSPQGVGRTDTQYFGPGTRLTVL.

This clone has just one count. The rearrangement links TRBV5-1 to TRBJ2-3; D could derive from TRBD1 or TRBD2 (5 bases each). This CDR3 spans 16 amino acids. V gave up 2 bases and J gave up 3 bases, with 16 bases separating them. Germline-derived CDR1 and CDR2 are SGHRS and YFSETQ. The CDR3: CASSFRGPMTTDTQYF. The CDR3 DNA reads TGCGCCAGCAGCTTTCGGGGCCCCATGACTACAGATACGCAGTATTTT. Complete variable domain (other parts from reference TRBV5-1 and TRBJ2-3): KAGVTQTPRYLIKTRGQQVTLSCSPISGHRSVSWYQQTPGQGLQFLFEYFSETQRNKGNFPGRFSGRQFSNSRSEMNVSTLELGDSALYLCASSFRGPMTTDTQYFGPGTRLTVL.

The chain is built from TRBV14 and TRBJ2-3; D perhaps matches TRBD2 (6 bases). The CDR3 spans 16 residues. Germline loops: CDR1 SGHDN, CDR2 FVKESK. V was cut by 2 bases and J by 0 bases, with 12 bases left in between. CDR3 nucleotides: TGTGCCAGCAGCCAACGGAGGGGAGCGAGCACAGATACGCAGTATTTT. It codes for CASSQRRGASTDTQYF. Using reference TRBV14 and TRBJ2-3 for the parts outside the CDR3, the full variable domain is EAGVTQFPSHSVIEKGQTVTLRCDPISGHDNLYWYRRVMGKEIKFLLHFVKESKQDESGMPNNRFLAERTGGTYSTLKVQPAELEDSGVYFCASSQRRGASTDTQYFGPGTRLTVL.

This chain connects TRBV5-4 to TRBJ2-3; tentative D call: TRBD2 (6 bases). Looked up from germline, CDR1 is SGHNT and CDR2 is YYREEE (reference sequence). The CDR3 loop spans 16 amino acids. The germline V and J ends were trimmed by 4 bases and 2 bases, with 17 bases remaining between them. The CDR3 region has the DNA TGTGCCAGCAGCCTAACTAGCTGGAGTGACACAGATACGCAGTATTTT. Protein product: CASSLTSWSDTDTQYF.

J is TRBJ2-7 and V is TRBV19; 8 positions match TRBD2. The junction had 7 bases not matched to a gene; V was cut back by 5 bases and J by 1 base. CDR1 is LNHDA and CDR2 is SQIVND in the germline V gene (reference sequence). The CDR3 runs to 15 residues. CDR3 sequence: CASSGPGRGSYEQYF. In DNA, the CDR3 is TGTGCCAGTAGTGGTCCCGGGAGGGGGTCCTACGAGCAGTACTTC.

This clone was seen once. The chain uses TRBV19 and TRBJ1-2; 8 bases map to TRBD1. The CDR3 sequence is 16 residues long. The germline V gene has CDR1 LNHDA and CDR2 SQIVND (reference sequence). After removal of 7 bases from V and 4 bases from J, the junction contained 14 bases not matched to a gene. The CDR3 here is CASTGSDRVTPYGYTF. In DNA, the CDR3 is TGTGCCAGTACCGGTTCGGACAGGGTTACACCCTATGGCTACACCTTC.

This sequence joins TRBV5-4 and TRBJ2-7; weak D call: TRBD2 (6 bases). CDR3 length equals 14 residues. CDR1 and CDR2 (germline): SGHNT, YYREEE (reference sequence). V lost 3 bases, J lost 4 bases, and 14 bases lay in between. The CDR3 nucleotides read TGTGCCAGCAGCTCGCGTCGGGAGACTTACGAGCAGTACTTC. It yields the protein CASSSRRETYEQYF.

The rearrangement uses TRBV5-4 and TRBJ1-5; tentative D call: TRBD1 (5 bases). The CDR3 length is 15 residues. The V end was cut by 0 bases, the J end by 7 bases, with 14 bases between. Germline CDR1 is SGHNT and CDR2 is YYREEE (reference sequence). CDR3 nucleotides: TGTGCCAGCAGCTTGGCCGGGGCGGAAGGCCAGCCCCAGCATTTT. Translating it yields CASSLAGAEGQPQHF.

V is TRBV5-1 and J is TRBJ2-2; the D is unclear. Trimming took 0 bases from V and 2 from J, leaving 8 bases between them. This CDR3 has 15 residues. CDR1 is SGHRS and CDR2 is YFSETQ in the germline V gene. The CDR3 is CASSLAPGNTGELFF. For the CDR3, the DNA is TGCGCCAGCAGCTTGGCCCCAGGAAACACCGGGGAGCTGTTTTTT.

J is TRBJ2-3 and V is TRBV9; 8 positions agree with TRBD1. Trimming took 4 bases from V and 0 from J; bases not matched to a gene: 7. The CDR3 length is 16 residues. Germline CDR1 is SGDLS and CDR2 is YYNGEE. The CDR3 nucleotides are TGTGCCAGCAGCTCACGACAGGGGACTAGCACAGATACGCAGTATTTT. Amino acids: CASSSRQGTSTDTQYF.

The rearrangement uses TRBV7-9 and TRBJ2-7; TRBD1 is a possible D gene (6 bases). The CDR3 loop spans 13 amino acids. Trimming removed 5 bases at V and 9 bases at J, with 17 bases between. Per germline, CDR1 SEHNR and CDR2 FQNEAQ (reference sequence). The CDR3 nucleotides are TGTGCCAGCAGCCCTCTGACAGGCGGTTGGCAGTACTTC. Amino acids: CASSPLTGGWQYF.

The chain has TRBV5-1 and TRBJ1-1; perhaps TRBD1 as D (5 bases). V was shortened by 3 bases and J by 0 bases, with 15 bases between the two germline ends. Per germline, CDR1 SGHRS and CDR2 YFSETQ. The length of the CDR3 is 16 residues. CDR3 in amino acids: CASSSSFREMNTEAFF. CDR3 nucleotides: TGCGCCAGCAGCTCCTCATTCAGGGAGATGAACACTGAAGCTTTCTTT.

The CDR3 coding sequence is TGTGCCAGCAGCTTGGTGGCGGGGAACAATGAGCAGTTCTTC. Amino acid sequence: CASSLVAGNNEQFF. The chain recombines TRBV11-2 with TRBJ2-1, with TRBD2 as a possible D gene (6 bases). V lost 3 bases to trimming and J lost 5 bases, with 11 bases between them. In germline, CDR1 is SGHAT, CDR2 FQNNGV. There are 14 residues in the CDR3.